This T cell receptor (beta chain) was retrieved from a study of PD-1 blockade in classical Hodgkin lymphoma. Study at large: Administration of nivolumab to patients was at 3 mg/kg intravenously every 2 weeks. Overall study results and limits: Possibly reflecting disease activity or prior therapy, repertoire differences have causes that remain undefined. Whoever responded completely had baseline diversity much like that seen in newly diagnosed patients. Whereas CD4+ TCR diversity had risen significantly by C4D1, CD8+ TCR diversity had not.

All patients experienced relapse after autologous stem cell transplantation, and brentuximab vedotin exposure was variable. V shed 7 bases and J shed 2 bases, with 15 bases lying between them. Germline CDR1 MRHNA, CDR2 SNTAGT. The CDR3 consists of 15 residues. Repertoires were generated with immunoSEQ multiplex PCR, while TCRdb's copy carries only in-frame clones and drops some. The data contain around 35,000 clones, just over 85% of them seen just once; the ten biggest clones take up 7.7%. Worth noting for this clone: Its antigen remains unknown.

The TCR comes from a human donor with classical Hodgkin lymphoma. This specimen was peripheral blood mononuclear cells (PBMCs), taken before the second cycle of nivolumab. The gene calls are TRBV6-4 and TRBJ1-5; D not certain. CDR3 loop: CASTNRYRGNQPQHF. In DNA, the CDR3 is TGTGCCAGCACCAACCGTTATAGGGGCAATCAGCCCCAGCATTTT.